The 2 T cell receptor beta chains given below trace back to one sample, sequenced in a study of blood T cell repertoires in COVID-19. Using immunoSEQ multiplex PCR, the repertoire was profiled, and TCRdb retains in-frame clones only, with some absent. The data hold about 390,000 clones, with around 87% observed a single time. Sequenced sample: PBMCs or T cells enriched from blood (not recorded which). Receptors originate from a woman in her fifties or sixties who had recovered from COVID-19.

V gene TRBV27 combines with J gene TRBJ1-2, with TRBD1 identical over 9 bases. Germline V gene sequence: CDR1 MNHEY, CDR2 SMNVEV (reference sequence). V trimming: 5 bases; J trimming: 7 bases; junction bases outside the gene matches: 11. CDR3 length: 15 amino acids. The CDR3 DNA is TGTGCCAGCAGTCAACGGACAGGGGTTAATCTTGGCTACACCTTC. Protein product: CASSQRTGVNLGYTF.

The chain has TRBV10-3 and TRBJ1-6, with D uncertain. Germline-derived CDR1 and CDR2 are ENHRY and SYGVKD. The CDR3 is 14 residues long. V lost 3 bases and J lost 10, with 13 bases in between. CDR3 loop: CAISDPGSGSPLHF. The CDR3 bases are TGTGCCATCAGTGACCCGGGTTCGGGGTCACCCCTCCACTTT.